This T cell receptor beta chain was profiled in a study of PD-L1 blockade in urothelial cancer. Study overall: Patients went on atezolizumab around 2014, receiving 1,200 mg intravenously every 3 weeks. There were a median of roughly 140,000 T cells in blood samples. Samples of blood were analyzed 3 weeks (second dose) and 6 weeks after treatment start.

Libraries were prepared by immunoSEQ multiplex PCR; TCRdb keeps only in-frame clonotypes and omits some of them. The table has 25,000 to 35,000 clones, about 87% seen once. This CDR3 contains 14 residues. V trimming: 4 bases; J trimming: 1 base; junction bases outside the gene matches: 3. Germline CDR1 SEHNR, CDR2 FQNEAQ (reference sequence). This clone appeared a single time. This TCR was sampled from a man in his fifties with urothelial cancer. Specimen: PBMCs, collected around atezolizumab (anti-PD-L1) treatment. V is TRBV7-9 and J is TRBJ2-5; 7 bases agree with TRBD2. The CDR3 nucleotides read TGTGCCAGCAGCTCCGGGACTACCCAAGAGACCCAGTACTTC. This codes for CASSSGTTQETQYF.